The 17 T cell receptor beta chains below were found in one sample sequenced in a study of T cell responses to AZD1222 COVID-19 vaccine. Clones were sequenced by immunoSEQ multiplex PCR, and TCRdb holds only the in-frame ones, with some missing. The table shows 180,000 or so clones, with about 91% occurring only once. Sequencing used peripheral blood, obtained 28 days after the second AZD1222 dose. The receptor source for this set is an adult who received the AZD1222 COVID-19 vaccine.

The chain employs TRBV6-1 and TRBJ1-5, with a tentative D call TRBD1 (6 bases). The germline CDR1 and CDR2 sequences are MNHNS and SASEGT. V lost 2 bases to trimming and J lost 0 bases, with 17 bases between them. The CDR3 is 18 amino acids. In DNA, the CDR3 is TGTGCCAGCAGTGAAACCCCCGGGGGCCCGTATAGCAATCAGCCCCAGCATTTT. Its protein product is CASSETPGGPYSNQPQHF.

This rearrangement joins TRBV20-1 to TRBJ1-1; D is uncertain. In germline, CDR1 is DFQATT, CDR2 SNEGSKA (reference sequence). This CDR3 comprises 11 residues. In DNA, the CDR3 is TGCACCGACTGGGGGAACACTGAAGCTTTCTTT. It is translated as CTDWGNTEAFF.

The CDR3, as DNA: TGTGCCACCAGTGATTACGGGAGGGGGTCCACAGATACGCAGTATTTT. Translating gives CATSDYGRGSTDTQYF. The chain combines TRBV24-1 with TRBJ2-3; the match to TRBD2 covers 8 bases. V was clipped by 2 bases and J by 2 bases; unmatched bases: 5. The CDR3 is 16 residues long. The germline gives CDR1 KGHDR, CDR2 SFDVKD.

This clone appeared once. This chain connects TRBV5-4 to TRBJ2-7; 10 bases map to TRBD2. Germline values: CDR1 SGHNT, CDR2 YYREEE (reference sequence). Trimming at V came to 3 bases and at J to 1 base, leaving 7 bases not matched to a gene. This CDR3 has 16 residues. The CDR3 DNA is TGTGCCAGCAGCTCTCTTAGCGGGGGGCCTTCCTACGAGCAGTACTTC. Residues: CASSSLSGGPSYEQYF. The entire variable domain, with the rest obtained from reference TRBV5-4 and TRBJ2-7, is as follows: ETGVTQSPTHLIKTRGQQVTLRCSSQSGHNTVSWYQQALGQGPQFIFQYYREEENGRGNFPPRFSGLQFPNYSSELNVNALELDDSALYLCASSSLSGGPSYEQYFGPGTRLTVT.

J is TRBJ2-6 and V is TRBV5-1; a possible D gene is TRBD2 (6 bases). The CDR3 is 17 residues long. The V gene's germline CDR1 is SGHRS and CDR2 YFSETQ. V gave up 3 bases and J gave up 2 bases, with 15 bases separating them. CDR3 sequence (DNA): TGCGCCAGCAGCTCTCTAATGGAGGGAGCTGGGGCCAACGTCCTGACTTTC. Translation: CASSSLMEGAGANVLTF.

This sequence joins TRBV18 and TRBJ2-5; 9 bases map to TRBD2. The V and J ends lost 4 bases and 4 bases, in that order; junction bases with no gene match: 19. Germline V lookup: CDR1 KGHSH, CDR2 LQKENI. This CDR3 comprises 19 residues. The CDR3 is CASSQILPSRGGFGETQYF. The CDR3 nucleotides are TGTGCCAGCTCACAGATCCTCCCCTCGCGGGGGGGGTTTGGAGAGACCCAGTACTTC.

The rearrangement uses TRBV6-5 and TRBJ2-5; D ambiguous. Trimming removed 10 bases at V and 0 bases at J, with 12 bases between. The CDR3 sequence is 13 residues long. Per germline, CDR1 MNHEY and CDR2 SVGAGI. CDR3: CATPAPYQETQYF. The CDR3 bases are TGTGCCACCCCAGCCCCATACCAAGAGACCCAGTACTTC.

CDR3 sequence reads: CASTILAVNTGELFF. CDR3 nucleotides: TGTGCCAGCACCATACTAGCGGTGAACACCGGGGAGCTGTTTTTT. The V call is TRBV2, the J call TRBJ2-2, with 8 positions matching TRBD2. Germline V gene sequence: CDR1 SNHLY, CDR2 FYNNEI. The CDR3 runs 15 residues. With 7 bases clipped from V and 1 base from J, the junction kept 5 bases outside the gene matches.

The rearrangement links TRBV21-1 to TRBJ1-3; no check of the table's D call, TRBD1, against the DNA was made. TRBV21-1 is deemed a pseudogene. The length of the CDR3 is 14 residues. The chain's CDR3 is CASGRGRSGNTIYF. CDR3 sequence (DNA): TGTGCCAGCGGAAGGGGTCGCTCTGGAAACACCATATATTTT.

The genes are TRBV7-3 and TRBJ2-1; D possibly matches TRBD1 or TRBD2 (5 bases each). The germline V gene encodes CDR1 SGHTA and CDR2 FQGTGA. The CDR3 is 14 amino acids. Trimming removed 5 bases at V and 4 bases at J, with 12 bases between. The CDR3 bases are TGTGCCAGCAGCCCGGGACGGTTGTACAATGAGCAGTTCTTC. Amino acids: CASSPGRLYNEQFF.

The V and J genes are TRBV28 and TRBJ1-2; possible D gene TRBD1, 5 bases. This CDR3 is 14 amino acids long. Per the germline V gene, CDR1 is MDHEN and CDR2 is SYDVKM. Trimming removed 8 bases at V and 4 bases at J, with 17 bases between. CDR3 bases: TGTGCCAGCTCCCCGGGGGAGGGCCCCTATGGCTACACCTTC. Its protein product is CASSPGEGPYGYTF.

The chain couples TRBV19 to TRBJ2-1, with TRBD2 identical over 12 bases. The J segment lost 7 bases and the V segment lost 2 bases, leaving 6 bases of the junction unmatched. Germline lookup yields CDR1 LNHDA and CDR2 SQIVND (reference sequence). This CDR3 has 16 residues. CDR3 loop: CASSILLAGGGNEQFF. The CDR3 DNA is TGTGCCAGTAGTATACTACTAGCGGGGGGAGGAAATGAGCAGTTCTTC.

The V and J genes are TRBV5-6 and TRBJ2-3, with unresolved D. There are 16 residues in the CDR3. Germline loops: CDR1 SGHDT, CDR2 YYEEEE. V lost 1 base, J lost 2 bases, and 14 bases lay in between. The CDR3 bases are TGTGCCAGCAGCTTGTTGGGCGAAGTAGTCACAGATACGCAGTATTTT. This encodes CASSLLGEVVTDTQYF. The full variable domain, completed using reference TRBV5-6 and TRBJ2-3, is DAGVTQSPTHLIKTRGQQVTLRCSPKSGHDTVSWYQQALGQGPQFIFQYYEEEERQRGNFPDRFSGHQFPNYSSELNVNALLLGDSALYLCASSLLGEVVTDTQYFGPGTRLTVL.

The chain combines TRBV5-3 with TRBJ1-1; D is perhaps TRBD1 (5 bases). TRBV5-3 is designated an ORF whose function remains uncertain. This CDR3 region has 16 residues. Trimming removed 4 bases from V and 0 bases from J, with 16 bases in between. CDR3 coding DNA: TGTGCCAGAAGCCTTGCCCAGGGCCCTATGAACACTGAAGCTTTCTTT. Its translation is CARSLAQGPMNTEAFF.

The CDR3 reads CASSYGTGSYEQYF. The CDR3 DNA is TGTGCCAGCAGTTACGGGACAGGGTCCTACGAGCAGTACTTC. V usage is TRBV27 and J usage is TRBJ2-7; 9 positions match TRBD1. V shed 4 bases, J shed 1 base, and the junction held 2 bases outside the gene matches. Germline CDR1 MNHEY, CDR2 SMNVEV (reference sequence). The CDR3 consists of 14 residues.

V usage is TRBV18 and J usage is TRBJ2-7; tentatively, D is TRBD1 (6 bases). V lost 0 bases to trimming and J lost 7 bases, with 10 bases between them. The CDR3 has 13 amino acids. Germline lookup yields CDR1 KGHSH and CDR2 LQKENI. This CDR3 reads CASSPPGQGEQYF. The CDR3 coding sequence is TGTGCCAGCTCACCACCGGGGCAGGGGGAGCAGTACTTC.

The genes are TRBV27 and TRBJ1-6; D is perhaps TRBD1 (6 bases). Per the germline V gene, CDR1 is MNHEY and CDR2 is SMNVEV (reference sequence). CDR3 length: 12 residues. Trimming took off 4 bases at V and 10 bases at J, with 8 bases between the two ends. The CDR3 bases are TGTGCCAGCAGTTCTGGGGGCTCACCCCTCCACTTT. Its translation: CASSSGGSPLHF.